This entry lists 11 T cell receptor beta chains sequenced from one sample in a study of regulatory T cells in long-lasting Graves disease. Time point noted: newly diagnosed GD, antithyroid drugs for less than 3 months. Isolated PBMC RNA provided the starting material for the TCR library. Both iRepertoire HTBI primers and Arm-PCR of CDR3 regions were used to build the TCR beta libraries. TCRdb recomputed calls from the multiplex PCR reads with MiXCR, one row per CDR3 protein. This sample has about 310,000 distinct CDR3 sequences; over 15% occur once, and the top ten carry 35% to 45%. The specimen comprised peripheral blood mononuclear cells (PBMCs), sampled at new diagnosis, from a patient treated with antithyroid drugs. All receptors come from a female donor with Graves disease.

This clonotype was recorded a few times. This may be a read error, as it is one base from a much larger clone. The gene calls are TRBV7-9 and TRBJ2-2; weak D call: TRBD2 (6 bases). The CDR3 runs to 15 residues. Germline-derived CDR1 and CDR2 are SEHNR and FQNEAQ (reference sequence). The CDR3 reads CASSLSRGNTGGLFF. In nucleotides, the CDR3 is TGTGCCAGCAGCTTATCTCGGGGGAACACCGGGGGGCTGTTTTTT. Combining the CDR3 with reference TRBV7-9 and TRBJ2-2 gives the whole variable domain DTGVSQNPRHKITKRGQNVTFRCDPISEHNRLYWYRQTLGQGPEFLTYFQNEAQLEKSRLLSDRFSAERPKGSFSTLEIQRTEQGDSAMYLCASSLSRGNTGGLFFGEGSRLTVL.

In its sample, this clonotype was seen a few times. This chain uses TRBV14 with TRBJ2-1; TRBD1 might be the D (8 bases). Germline CDR1 reads SGHDN; CDR2 reads FVKESK. The CDR3 loop spans 19 amino acids. Trimming stripped 5 bases from V and 9 bases from J, with 32 bases between. CDR3 sequence reads: CASSIPTGESGIWTGEQFF. For the CDR3, the DNA is TGTGCCAGCAGCATACCGACAGGGGAAAGCGGGATATGGACTGGTGAGCAGTTCTTC.

The chain employs TRBV30 and TRBJ2-5; 9 positions match TRBD1. The germline V gene has CDR1 GTSNPN and CDR2 SVGIG (reference sequence). The CDR3 loop spans 14 amino acids. V gave up 2 bases and J gave up 4 bases; unmatched junction bases: 5. CDR3 residues: CAWSRNRGRETQYF. The DNA of the CDR3 is TGTGCCTGGAGTCGTAACAGGGGGCGAGAGACCCAGTACTTC.

V and J are TRBV19 and TRBJ2-3, with a weak D call TRBD1 (6 bases). CDR1 and CDR2 from the germline V gene are LNHDA and SQIVND (reference sequence). Trimming cost V 1 base and J 6 bases, with 8 bases left between them. This CDR3 has 13 residues. CDR3 DNA: TGTGCCAGTAGTATAGCAGGGGTTGATACGCAGTATTTT. Amino acid sequence: CASSIAGVDTQYF.

At least ten counts were recorded for this clonotype. The rearrangement links TRBV9 to TRBJ2-2; D may be TRBD1 (5 bases). The CDR3 covers 15 residues. Trimming took off 0 bases at V and 3 bases at J, with 9 bases between the two ends. Germline V gives CDR1 SGDLS, CDR2 YYNGEE. CDR3 bases: TGTGCCAGCAGCGTAGCGGACATACACACCGGGGAGCTGTTTTTT. It yields the protein CASSVADIHTGELFF.

This clonotype occurred many times. The CDR3 bases are TGTGCCACCAGTGATTCCACGCGAAGACGCGGGTCCTACAATGAGCAGTTCTTC. Its protein product is CATSDSTRRRGSYNEQFF. V is TRBV24-1 and J is TRBJ2-1, with TRBD2 as a possible D gene (5 bases). The V end was cut by 2 bases, the J end by 1 base, with 17 bases between. The CDR3 is 18 amino acids. Germline V CDR1 and CDR2: KGHDR, SFDVKD.

V and J are TRBV6-1 and TRBJ2-2; maybe TRBD2 (6 bases). Trimming took off 5 bases at V and 0 bases at J, with 13 bases between the two ends. The CDR3 extends over 16 amino acids. Germline V CDR1 and CDR2: MNHNS, SASEGT. The CDR3: CASSSRRDSNTGELFF. CDR3 in DNA: TGTGCCAGCAGTAGTCGCCGGGACTCGAACACCGGGGAGCTGTTTTTT.

For this clonotype: It may be a read error: a sequence one base away is much more abundant. The rearrangement joins TRBV6-5 to TRBJ2-2; 13 bases are a match to TRBD2. Per the germline V gene, CDR1 is MNHEY and CDR2 is SVGAGI. The CDR3 is made up of 20 amino acids. The CDR3 sequence: CASSYTSGTSGEVNTGKLFF. CDR3 nucleotide sequence: TGTGCCAGCAGTTACACCTCCGGGACTAGCGGGGAGGTGAACACCGGGAAGCTGTTTTTT.

This clonotype appeared many times. This chain connects TRBV11-2 to TRBJ2-3; D is unresolved. Germline CDR1 and CDR2: SGHAT and FQNNGV. Trimming removed 6 bases at V and 11 bases at J, with 12 bases between. This CDR3 has 11 residues. The CDR3 nucleotides read TGTGCCAGCAGACAAGACATAGGGCAGTATTTT. This gives the protein CASRQDIGQYF.

This clonotype was seen ten or more times. The chain couples TRBV12-3 or TRBV12-4 to TRBJ1-5; the match to TRBD1 covers 7 bases. The junction had 9 bases not matched to a gene; V was cut back by 5 bases and J by 5 bases. CDR3 length equals 15 residues. CDR3 loop: CASSLQGTVHQPQHF. The CDR3 DNA is TGTGCCAGCAGTCTCCAAGGGACAGTTCATCAGCCCCAGCATTTT.

The V and J genes are TRBV10-3 and TRBJ1-3, with 9 bases identical to TRBD1. The length of the CDR3 is 15 residues. Unmatched junction bases numbered 5, after V lost 8 bases and J lost 0 bases. From germline, CDR1 is ENHRY and CDR2 SYGVKD. The DNA of the CDR3 is TGTGCCATCGGCGGGGGACAGGGCTCTGGAAACACCATATATTTT. Translation gives CAIGGGQGSGNTIYF.